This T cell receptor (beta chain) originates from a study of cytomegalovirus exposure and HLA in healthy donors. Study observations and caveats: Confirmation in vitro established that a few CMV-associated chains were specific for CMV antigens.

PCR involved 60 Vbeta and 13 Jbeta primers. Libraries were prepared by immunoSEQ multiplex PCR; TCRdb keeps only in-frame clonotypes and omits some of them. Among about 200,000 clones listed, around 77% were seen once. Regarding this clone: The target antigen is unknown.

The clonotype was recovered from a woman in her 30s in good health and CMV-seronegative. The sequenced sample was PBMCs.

DNA for the CDR3: TGTGCCAGCTTTGTGGTAGCTGACAATGAGCAGTTCTTC. Translating it yields CASFVVADNEQFF. The chain is built from TRBV2 and TRBJ2-1; no clear D gene. The CDR3 totals 13 residues. Germline lookup yields CDR1 SNHLY and CDR2 FYNNEI. V was trimmed by 8 bases and J by 5 bases, leaving 13 bases between them.